This T cell receptor (beta chain) was identified during a study of cytomegalovirus exposure and HLA in healthy donors. This clone was seen a handful of times. PCR amplification relied on 60 Vbeta primers (plus 13 Jbeta primers). Sequencing was performed with immunoSEQ multiplex PCR; in TCRdb, only in-frame clones are kept and a portion is missing. The sample has 170,000 or so clones; roughly 80% are singletons. The TCR originated in a man between 35 and 55 years old in good health and CMV-seronegative. Sequencing was carried out using PBMCs.

The CDR3 DNA sequence: TGTGCCATCAGGCCGTCACCCGGGACAGGGTTGTATGGGGCCAACGTCCTGACTTTC. Translation: CAIRPSPGTGLYGANVLTF. This chain connects TRBV10-3 to TRBJ2-6, with 9 nucleotides matching TRBD1. Germline CDR1 ENHRY, CDR2 SYGVKD. Germline trimming cut 6 bases from V and 3 bases from J; bases unmatched to any gene: 15. The CDR3 is 19 residues long.